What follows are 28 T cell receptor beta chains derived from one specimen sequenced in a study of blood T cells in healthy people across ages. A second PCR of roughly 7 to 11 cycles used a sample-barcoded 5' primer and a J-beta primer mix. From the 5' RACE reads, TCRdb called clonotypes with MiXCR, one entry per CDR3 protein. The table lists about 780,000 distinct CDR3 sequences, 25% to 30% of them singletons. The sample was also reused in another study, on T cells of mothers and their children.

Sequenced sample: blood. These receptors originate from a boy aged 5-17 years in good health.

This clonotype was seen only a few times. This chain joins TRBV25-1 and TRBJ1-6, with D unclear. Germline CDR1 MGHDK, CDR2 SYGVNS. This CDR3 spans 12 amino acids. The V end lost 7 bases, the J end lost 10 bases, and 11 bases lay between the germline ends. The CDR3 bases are TGTGCCAGCAACCTGGGAGGATCACCCCTCCACTTT. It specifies CASNLGGSPLHF.

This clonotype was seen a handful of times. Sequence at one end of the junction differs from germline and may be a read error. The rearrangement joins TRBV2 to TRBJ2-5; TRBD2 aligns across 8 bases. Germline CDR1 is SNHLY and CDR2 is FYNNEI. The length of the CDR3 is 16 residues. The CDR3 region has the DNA TGTGCCAGCAGTGAATTCGAACTAGCGGACCAAGAGACCCAGTGCTTC. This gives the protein CASSEFELADQETQCF.

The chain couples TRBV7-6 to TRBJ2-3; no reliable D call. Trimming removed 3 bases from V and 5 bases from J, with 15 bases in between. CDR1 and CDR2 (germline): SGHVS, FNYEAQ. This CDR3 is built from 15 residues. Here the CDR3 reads CASSFRPPGKDTQYF. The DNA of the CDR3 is TGTGCCAGCAGCTTCAGACCCCCCGGTAAAGATACGCAGTATTTT.

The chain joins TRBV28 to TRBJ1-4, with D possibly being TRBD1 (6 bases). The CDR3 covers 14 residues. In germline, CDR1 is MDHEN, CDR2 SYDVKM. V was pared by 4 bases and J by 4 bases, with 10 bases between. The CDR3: CASSSQGLNEKLFF. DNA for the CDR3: TGTGCCAGCAGTTCACAGGGACTTAATGAAAAACTGTTTTTT.

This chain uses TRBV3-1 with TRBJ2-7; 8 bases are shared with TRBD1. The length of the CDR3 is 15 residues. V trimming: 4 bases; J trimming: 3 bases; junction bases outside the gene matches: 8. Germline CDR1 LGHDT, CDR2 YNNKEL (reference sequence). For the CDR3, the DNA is TGTGCCAGCAGCCCACGGCAGGGGGCGGTCTACGAGCAGTACTTC. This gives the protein CASSPRQGAVYEQYF.

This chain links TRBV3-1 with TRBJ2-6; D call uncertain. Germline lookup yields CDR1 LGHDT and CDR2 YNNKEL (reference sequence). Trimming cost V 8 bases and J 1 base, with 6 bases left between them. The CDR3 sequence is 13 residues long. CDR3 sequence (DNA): TGTGCCAGCCACGCTTCTGGGGCCAACGTCCTGACTTTC. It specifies CASHASGANVLTF.

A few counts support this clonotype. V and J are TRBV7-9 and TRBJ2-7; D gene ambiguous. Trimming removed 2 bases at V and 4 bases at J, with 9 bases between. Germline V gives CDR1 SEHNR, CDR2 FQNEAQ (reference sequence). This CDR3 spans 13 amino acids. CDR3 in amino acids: CASSLPPIYEQYF. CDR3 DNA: TGTGCCAGCAGCTTACCGCCCATTTACGAGCAGTACTTC. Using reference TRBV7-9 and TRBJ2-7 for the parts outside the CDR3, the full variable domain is DTGVSQNPRHKITKRGQNVTFRCDPISEHNRLYWYRQTLGQGPEFLTYFQNEAQLEKSRLLSDRFSAERPKGSFSTLEIQRTEQGDSAMYLCASSLPPIYEQYFGPGTRLTVT.

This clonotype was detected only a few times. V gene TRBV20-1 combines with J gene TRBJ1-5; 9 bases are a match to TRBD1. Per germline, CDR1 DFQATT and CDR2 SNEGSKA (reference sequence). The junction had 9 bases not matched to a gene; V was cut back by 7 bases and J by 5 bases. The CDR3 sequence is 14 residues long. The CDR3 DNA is TGCAGTGACCCCCGGGACAGGGCCGATCAGCCCCAGCATTTT. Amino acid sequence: CSDPRDRADQPQHF.

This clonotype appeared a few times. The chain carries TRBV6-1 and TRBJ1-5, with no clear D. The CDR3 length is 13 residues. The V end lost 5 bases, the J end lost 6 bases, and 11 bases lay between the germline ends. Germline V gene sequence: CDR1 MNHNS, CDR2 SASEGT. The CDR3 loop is CASSLWVTQPQHF. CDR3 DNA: TGTGCCAGCAGTCTCTGGGTTACTCAGCCCCAGCATTTT.

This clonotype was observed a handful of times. Here the CDR3 DNA reads TGCAGTGCTAGAGATTGGGGGGCCGGCGAGACCCAGTACTTC. It specifies CSARDWGAGETQYF. The chain links TRBV20-1 to TRBJ2-5; the D call may be TRBD1 or TRBD2 (6 bases each). The V gene lost 0 bases and the J gene lost 5 bases, with 13 bases spanning the gap. The CDR3 is 14 amino acids. In germline, CDR1 is DFQATT, CDR2 SNEGSKA (reference sequence).

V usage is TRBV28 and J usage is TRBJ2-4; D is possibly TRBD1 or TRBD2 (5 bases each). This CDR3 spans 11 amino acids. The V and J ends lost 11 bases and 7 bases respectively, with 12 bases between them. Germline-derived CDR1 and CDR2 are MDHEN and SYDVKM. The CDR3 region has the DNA TGTGCCTCCCAAGGGGAGAACATTCAGTACTTC. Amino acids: CASQGENIQYF.

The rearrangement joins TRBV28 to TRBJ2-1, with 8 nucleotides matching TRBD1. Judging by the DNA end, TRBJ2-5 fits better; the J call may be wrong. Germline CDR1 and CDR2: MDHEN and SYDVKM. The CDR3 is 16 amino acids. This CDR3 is CASSLSSGQGVETQYF. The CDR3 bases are TGTGCCAGCAGTTTATCCTCCGGACAGGGAGTAGAGACCCAGTACTTC.

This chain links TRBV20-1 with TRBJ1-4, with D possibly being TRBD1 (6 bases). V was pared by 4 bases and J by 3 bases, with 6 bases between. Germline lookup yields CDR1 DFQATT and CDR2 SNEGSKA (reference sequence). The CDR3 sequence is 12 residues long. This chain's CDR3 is CSAKGANEKLFF. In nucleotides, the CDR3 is TGCAGTGCTAAGGGGGCTAATGAAAAACTGTTTTTT.

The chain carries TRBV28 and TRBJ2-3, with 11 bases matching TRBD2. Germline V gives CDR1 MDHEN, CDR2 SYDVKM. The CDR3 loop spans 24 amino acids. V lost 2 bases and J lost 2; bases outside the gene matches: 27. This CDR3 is CASSLGGPPISGREIALNTDTQYF. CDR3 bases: TGTGCCAGCAGTTTAGGTGGCCCCCCTATTAGCGGGAGGGAAATAGCATTGAACACAGATACGCAGTATTTT.

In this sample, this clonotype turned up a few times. As DNA, the CDR3 is TGCAGTGCTTTAACAGGGGCCGGCACAGATACGCAGTATTTT. Protein sequence: CSALTGAGTDTQYF. This sequence joins TRBV20-1 and TRBJ2-3, with 7 bases fitting TRBD1. The CDR3 sequence is 14 residues long. Germline-derived CDR1 and CDR2 are DFQATT and SNEGSKA (reference sequence). Trimming took 5 bases from V and 1 from J; bases not matched to a gene: 6.

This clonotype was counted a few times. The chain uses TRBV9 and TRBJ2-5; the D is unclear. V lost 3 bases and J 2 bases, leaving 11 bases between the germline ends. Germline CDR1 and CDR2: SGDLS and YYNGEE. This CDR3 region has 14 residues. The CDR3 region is CASSGIGGQETQYF. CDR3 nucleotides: TGTGCCAGCAGCGGGATTGGCGGTCAAGAGACCCAGTACTTC.

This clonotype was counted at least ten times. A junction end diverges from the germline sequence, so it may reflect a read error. Here the CDR3 DNA reads TGTGCCAGCAGCTTTAGCGGGGGGCCCTACAATGAGCAGTTCTTC. Protein: CASSFSGGPYNEQFF. This chain links TRBV5-1 with TRBJ2-1; 10 bases fit TRBD2. Looked up from germline, CDR1 is SGHRS and CDR2 is YFSETQ. The length of the CDR3 is 15 residues.

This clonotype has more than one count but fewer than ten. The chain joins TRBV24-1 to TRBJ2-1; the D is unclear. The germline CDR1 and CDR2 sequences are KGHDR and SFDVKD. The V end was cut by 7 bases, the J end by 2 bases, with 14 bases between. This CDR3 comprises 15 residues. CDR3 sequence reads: CATRDSNFTYNEQFF. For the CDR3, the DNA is TGTGCCACCAGAGACTCCAACTTTACCTACAATGAGCAGTTCTTC.

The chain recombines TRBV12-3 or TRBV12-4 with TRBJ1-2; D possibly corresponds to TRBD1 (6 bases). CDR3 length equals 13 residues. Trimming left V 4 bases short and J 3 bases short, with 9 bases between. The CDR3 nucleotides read TGTGCCAGCAGTTCCCGACAGGACTATGGCTACACCTTC. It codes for CASSSRQDYGYTF.

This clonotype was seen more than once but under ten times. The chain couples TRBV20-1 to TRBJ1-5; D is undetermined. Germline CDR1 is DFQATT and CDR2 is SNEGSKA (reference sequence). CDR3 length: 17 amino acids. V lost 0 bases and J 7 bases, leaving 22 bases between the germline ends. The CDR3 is CSARERAGPPGVQPQHF. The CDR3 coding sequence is TGCAGTGCTAGAGAGAGGGCTGGGCCTCCCGGAGTCCAGCCCCAGCATTTT.

In nucleotides, the CDR3 is TGTGCCAGCAGCGTAGACAGGCCCTCTGGGGACTATGGCTACACCTTC. It encodes CASSVDRPSGDYGYTF. This chain links TRBV9 with TRBJ1-2; D is possibly TRBD1 (5 bases). Germline V gene lookup returns CDR1 SGDLS and CDR2 YYNGEE. Trimming took 0 bases from V and 3 from J, leaving 15 bases between them. CDR3 size: 16 residues.

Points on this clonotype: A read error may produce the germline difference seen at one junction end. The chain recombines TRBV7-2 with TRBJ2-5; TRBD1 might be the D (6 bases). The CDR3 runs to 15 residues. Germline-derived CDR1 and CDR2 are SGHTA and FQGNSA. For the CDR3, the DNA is TGTGCCAGCAGCTTAGGGGGACACTTCCAAGAGACCCAGTACTTT. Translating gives CASSLGGHFQETQYF.

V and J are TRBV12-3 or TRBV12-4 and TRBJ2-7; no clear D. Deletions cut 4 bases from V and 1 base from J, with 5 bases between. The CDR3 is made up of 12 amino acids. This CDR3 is CASSYWSYEQYF. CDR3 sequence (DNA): TGTGCCAGCAGTTACTGGTCCTACGAGCAGTACTTC.

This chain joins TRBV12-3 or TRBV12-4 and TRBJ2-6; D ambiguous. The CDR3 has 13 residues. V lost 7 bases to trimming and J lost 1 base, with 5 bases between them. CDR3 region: CASIPSGANVLTF. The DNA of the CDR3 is TGTGCCAGCATTCCTTCTGGGGCCAACGTCCTGACTTTC.

Here the CDR3 reads CASSFRTSGLYNEQFF. The CDR3 DNA is TGTGCCAGCAGTTTTCGGACTAGCGGGCTTTACAATGAGCAGTTCTTC. V usage is TRBV25-1 and J usage is TRBJ2-1; 11 positions match TRBD2. This CDR3 contains 16 residues. V dropped 5 bases and J dropped 4; count of bases not matched to a gene: 7. CDR1 and CDR2 (germline): MGHDK, SYGVNS.

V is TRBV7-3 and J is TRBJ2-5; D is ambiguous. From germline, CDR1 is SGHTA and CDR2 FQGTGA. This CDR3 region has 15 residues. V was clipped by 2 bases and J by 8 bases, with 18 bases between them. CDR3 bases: TGTGCCAGCAGCTTAGGCGCAGGTCTAGTTGAAACCCAGTACTTC. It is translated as CASSLGAGLVETQYF.

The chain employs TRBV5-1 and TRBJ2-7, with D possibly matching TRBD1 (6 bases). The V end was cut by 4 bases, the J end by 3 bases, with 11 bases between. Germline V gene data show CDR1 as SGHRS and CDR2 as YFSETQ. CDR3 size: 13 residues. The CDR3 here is CASSMDSYYEQYF. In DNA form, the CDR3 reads TGCGCCAGCAGCATGGACAGTTACTACGAGCAGTACTTC. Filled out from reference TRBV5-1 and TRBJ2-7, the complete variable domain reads KAGVTQTPRYLIKTRGQQVTLSCSPISGHRSVSWYQQTPGQGLQFLFEYFSETQRNKGNFPGRFSGRQFSNSRSEMNVSTLELGDSALYLCASSMDSYYEQYFGPGTRLTVT.

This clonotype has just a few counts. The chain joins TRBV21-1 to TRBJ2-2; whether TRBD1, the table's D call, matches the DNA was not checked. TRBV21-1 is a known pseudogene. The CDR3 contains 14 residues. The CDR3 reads CASISTGYVGELFF. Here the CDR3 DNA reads TGTGCCAGCATAAGCACAGGGTATGTCGGGGAGCTGTTTTTT.